The 20 T cell receptor beta chains listed next were all sequenced from one sample in a study of cytomegalovirus exposure and HLA in healthy donors. 13 Jbeta primers and 60 Vbeta primers were used for the PCR. The assay was immunoSEQ multiplex PCR, and TCRdb's table has in-frame clones only and misses some. This repertoire shows around 140,000 clones, over 70% found once; its top ten account for roughly 6.6%. Source material: PBMCs. Receptors were obtained from a man aged 25-40 years in good health and CMV-seronegative.

The rearrangement joins TRBV7-6 to TRBJ1-6; maybe TRBD1 (5 bases). V was shortened by 3 bases and J by 7 bases, with 16 bases between the two germline ends. CDR1 SGHVS and CDR2 FNYEAQ come from the germline V gene. The CDR3 is made up of 16 amino acids. The CDR3, as DNA: TGTGCCAGCAGCTTCCATAACAGGTATTCGAATTCACCCCTCCACTTT. It encodes CASSFHNRYSNSPLHF.

The CDR3 sequence is CASSTGQGSEKLFF. The CDR3 region has the DNA TGTGCCAGCAGCACGGGACAGGGGTCTGAAAAACTGTTTTTT. The rearrangement joins TRBV11-2 to TRBJ1-4, with TRBD1 matching 10 bases. The CDR3 contains 14 residues. Germline V CDR1 and CDR2: SGHAT, FQNNGV. The V segment lost 5 bases and the J segment 7 bases; nucleotides outside the gene matches: 4.

This sequence joins TRBV7-9 and TRBJ1-1; 7 bases are a match to TRBD1. Germline V gives CDR1 SEHNR, CDR2 FQNEAQ (reference sequence). V lost 6 bases, J lost 6 bases, and 4 bases stayed unmatched. The CDR3 length is 12 residues. The CDR3: CASSFGTAEAFF. The CDR3 DNA reads as TGTGCCAGCAGTTTCGGGACAGCTGAAGCTTTCTTT.

This clone was found a few times. The chain combines TRBV27 with TRBJ2-1; 15 bases match TRBD2. With 5 bases clipped from V and 8 bases from J, the junction kept 10 bases outside the gene matches. Per germline, CDR1 MNHEY and CDR2 SMNVEV (reference sequence). The CDR3 runs 17 residues. The CDR3 protein is CASSTSRTSGRGHEQFF. The CDR3 DNA follows: TGTGCCAGCAGTACATCCCGGACTAGCGGGAGGGGCCATGAGCAGTTCTTC.

The chain links TRBV18 to TRBJ1-5; D not certain. Trimming cost V 3 bases and J 0 bases, with 9 bases left between them. Germline V gene sequence: CDR1 KGHSH, CDR2 LQKENI. The CDR3 consists of 15 residues. The CDR3 loop reads CASSPGSHSNQPQHF. In DNA, the CDR3 is TGTGCCAGCTCACCGGGCAGTCATAGCAATCAGCCCCAGCATTTT.

The chain uses TRBV6-4 and TRBJ1-2; TRBD1 agrees at 7 bases. CDR1 MRHNA and CDR2 SNTAGT come from the germline V gene. This CDR3 has 14 amino acids. Trimming took 3 bases from V and 4 from J; bases not matched to a gene: 5. CDR3 amino acids: CASSEGAGGYGYTF. The CDR3 DNA is TGTGCCAGCAGTGAGGGTGCAGGGGGCTATGGCTACACCTTC.

The rearrangement uses TRBV19 and TRBJ1-6, with 7 bases matching TRBD1. This CDR3 region has 14 residues. Germline CDR1 and CDR2: LNHDA and SQIVND (reference sequence). Losses at the gene ends were 4 bases for V and 9 bases for J; bases not matched to a gene: 6. The CDR3 bases are TGTGCCAGTAGTACCACAGGGGAGTTTTCACCCCTCCACTTT. Translated: CASSTTGEFSPLHF. The variable domain in full, with the rest retrieved from reference TRBV19 and TRBJ1-6, is DGGITQSPKYLFRKEGQNVTLSCEQNLNHDAMYWYRQDPGQGLRLIYYSQIVNDFQKGDIAEGYSVSREKKESFPLTVTSAQKNPTAFYLCASSTTGEFSPLHFGNGTRLTVT.

The J gene is TRBJ2-3, the V gene TRBV5-1; D remains ambiguous. The ends were cut back, 3 bases at V and 2 bases at J, with 7 bases in the middle. The CDR3 is 13 amino acids. Germline CDR1 reads SGHRS; CDR2 reads YFSETQ. The CDR3 region has the DNA TGCGCCAGCAGCTCCCAAAACACAGATACGCAGTATTTT. This sequence encodes CASSSQNTDTQYF.

The rearrangement joins TRBV11-1 to TRBJ2-3; 7 nucleotides agree with TRBD1. CDR1 SGHAT and CDR2 FQDESV come from the germline V gene (reference sequence). The V segment lost 5 bases and the J segment 0 bases; nucleotides outside the gene matches: 8. CDR3 length: 16 residues. CDR3 amino acids: CASSQGTVPSTDTQYF. DNA of the CDR3: TGTGCCAGCAGCCAAGGGACAGTTCCTAGCACAGATACGCAGTATTTT.

The rearrangement joins TRBV19 to TRBJ1-2, with 8 bases that match TRBD1. Germline trimming cut 3 bases from V and 4 bases from J; bases unmatched to any gene: 4. Germline-derived CDR1 and CDR2 are LNHDA and SQIVND (reference sequence). This CDR3 has 14 residues. CDR3 amino acids: CASSIRTGFYGYTF. The CDR3 nucleotides read TGTGCCAGTAGTATCCGGACAGGGTTCTATGGCTACACCTTC. Filled out from reference TRBV19 and TRBJ1-2, the complete variable domain reads DGGITQSPKYLFRKEGQNVTLSCEQNLNHDAMYWYRQDPGQGLRLIYYSQIVNDFQKGDIAEGYSVSREKKESFPLTVTSAQKNPTAFYLCASSIRTGFYGYTFGSGTRLTVV.

This clone was seen just once. V gene TRBV28 combines with J gene TRBJ2-6, with TRBD2 as a possible D gene (5 bases). V shed 6 bases and J shed 7 bases, with 16 bases lying between them. In germline, CDR1 is MDHEN, CDR2 SYDVKM. This CDR3 has 15 amino acids. CDR3 sequence reads: CASSPSGVRANVLTF. CDR3 nucleotide sequence: TGTGCCAGCAGCCCCTCCGGGGTCAGAGCCAACGTCCTGACTTTC.

This chain uses TRBV5-1 with TRBJ2-5, with 11 bases fitting TRBD2. This CDR3 spans 15 amino acids. With 1 base clipped from V and 4 bases from J, the junction kept 3 bases outside the gene matches. Germline V gives CDR1 SGHRS, CDR2 YFSETQ. The CDR3 nucleotides read TGCGCCAGCAGCTTGCGTCTAGCGGGAGGAGAGACCCAGTACTTC. Translating it yields CASSLRLAGGETQYF.

V gene TRBV19 combines with J gene TRBJ2-7; 9 bases align to TRBD2. This CDR3 spans 14 amino acids. Germline assignment: CDR1 LNHDA and CDR2 SQIVND (reference sequence). The J segment lost 3 bases and the V segment lost 6 bases, leaving 6 bases of the junction unmatched. The CDR3, as DNA: TGTGCCAGTAGCCCTAGCGGGGCGGTCTACGAGCAGTACTTC. This sequence encodes CASSPSGAVYEQYF.

The chain combines TRBV9 with TRBJ2-5; TRBD1 might be the D (6 bases). CDR3 length: 15 residues. Germline V gene sequence: CDR1 SGDLS, CDR2 YYNGEE. Trimming took off 0 bases at V and 4 bases at J, with 13 bases between the two ends. The CDR3 region is CASSVEASRGETQYF. CDR3 nucleotide sequence: TGTGCCAGCAGCGTAGAGGCCTCCAGGGGAGAGACCCAGTACTTC.

The rearrangement links TRBV19 to TRBJ1-2; 10 bases fit TRBD1. V was clipped by 7 bases and J by 1 base; unmatched bases: 3. CDR3 length: 14 amino acids. In germline, CDR1 is LNHDA, CDR2 SQIVND (reference sequence). As DNA, the CDR3 is TGTGCCAGTAAGACAGGGGGCGATAACTATGGCTACACCTTC. This sequence encodes CASKTGGDNYGYTF.

This chain joins TRBV7-3 and TRBJ2-2; possibly TRBD2 for D (6 bases). The germline V gene has CDR1 SGHTA and CDR2 FQGTGA. This CDR3 comprises 14 residues. V shed 5 bases and J shed 5 bases, with 12 bases lying between them. CDR3 amino acids: CASSPMGGTGELFF. The CDR3 coding sequence is TGTGCCAGCAGCCCTATGGGGGGAACCGGGGAGCTGTTTTTT.

The V and J genes are TRBV5-1 and TRBJ2-1; TRBD2 aligns across 7 bases. The CDR3 has 16 residues. V shed 2 bases, J shed 3 bases, and the junction held 8 bases outside the gene matches. Germline V lookup: CDR1 SGHRS, CDR2 YFSETQ. Written as DNA, the CDR3 is TGCGCCAGCAGCTTTTTGGGGGGGGGAAGCTACAATGAGCAGTTCTTC. It yields the protein CASSFLGGGSYNEQFF.

Remarks on this clone: The junction shows a germline mismatch at one end, possibly a read error. The V and J genes are TRBV6-5 and TRBJ2-6, with 8 bases fitting TRBD1. This CDR3 contains 15 residues. CDR1 and CDR2 from the germline V gene are MNHEY and SVGAGI. In nucleotides, the CDR3 is TGTGCCAGCAGTTATCAGACAGGGGAGACCAACGGCCTGACTTTC. Residues: CASSYQTGETNGLTF.

The gene calls are TRBV11-2 and TRBJ2-7; D might be TRBD2 (6 bases). The CDR3 spans 14 residues. The V end lost 5 bases, the J end lost 3 bases, and 14 bases lay between the germline ends. Germline-derived CDR1 and CDR2 are SGHAT and FQNNGV. CDR3 nucleotide sequence: TGTGCCAGCAGCATACAGGTGGAGGGCTACGAGCAGTACTTC. Translating gives CASSIQVEGYEQYF.

The genes are TRBV7-2 and TRBJ2-5, with TRBD1 identical over 8 bases. Losses at the gene ends were 5 bases for V and 3 bases for J; bases not matched to a gene: 8. Germline CDR1 and CDR2: SGHTA and FQGNSA. The CDR3 is made up of 15 amino acids. The CDR3 region has the DNA TGTGCCAGCAGCGTTCAGGGGGCAAGGGAAGAGACCCAGTACTTC. Its translation: CASSVQGAREETQYF.